The rows below give T cell receptor beta chains drawn from one sample of a study of blood T cell repertoires in COVID-19. Produced via immunoSEQ multiplex PCR; TCRdb's table is partial and in-frame only. The repertoire holds 100,000 to 150,000 clones, with around 83% as singletons. The sample comprised peripheral blood. The receptors here all came from a man older than 75 with active or convalescent COVID-19. CDR3s include the opening cysteine and the closing phenylalanine or tryptophan. The D gene is left open where the match is weak. The size field is filled for only some rows; it gives once, few, many or a size class.

D	size	J	V	CDR3	DNA
NA	NA	TRBJ2-7	TRBV6-2/TRBV6-3	CASSYRDTPWGYEQYF	TGTGCCAGCAGTTATCGGGACACCCCTTGGGGATACGAGCAGTACTTC
NA	NA	TRBJ1-6	TRBV5-1	CASSLQGSSYNSPLHF	TGCGCCAGCAGCTTGCAGGGGAGCTCCTATAATTCACCCCTCCACTTT
NA	NA	TRBJ2-7	TRBV4-3	CASSQEVFGGEQYF	TGCGCCAGCAGCCAAGAGGTCTTCGGGGGCGAGCAGTACTTC
NA	NA	TRBJ1-1	TRBV18	CASSPLEGRAFF	TGTGCCAGCTCACCACTCGAGGGTAGGGCTTTCTTT
TRBD1	few	TRBJ1-2	TRBV5-1	CASSTGQGHYGYTF	TGCGCCAGCAGCACAGGACAGGGACACTATGGCTACACCTTC
NA	NA	TRBJ1-1	TRBV5-5	CASSFTGRANTEAFF	TGTGCCAGCAGCTTTACCGGCAGGGCGAACACTGAAGCTTTCTTT
NA	NA	TRBJ1-1	TRBV27	CASSRGGGWNTEAFF	TGTGCCAGTTCTAGGGGGGGAGGATGGAACACTGAAGCTTTCTTT
NA	NA	TRBJ1-4	TRBV29-1	CSVEDPGRGEKLFF	TGCAGCGTTGAAGATCCCGGACGCGGGGAAAAACTGTTTTTT
NA	NA	TRBJ2-6	TRBV21-1	CASSKGRTGELSGANVLTF	TGTGCCAGCAGCAAAGGCCGGACAGGGGAGCTCTCTGGGGCCAACGTCCTGACTTTC
NA	NA	TRBJ2-5	TRBV7-2	CASSSGQIRVAQYF	TGTGCCAGCAGCTCAGGACAGATTAGGGTGGCCCAGTACTTC
TRBD1	NA	TRBJ1-4	TRBV19	CASSKTGGLPNEKLFF	TGTGCCAGTAGTAAGACAGGGGGCTTACCTAATGAAAAACTGTTTTTT
TRBD1	few	TRBJ1-2	TRBV29-1	CSVAPGPGGNYGYTF	TGCAGCGTTGCCCCGGGCCCAGGGGGCAACTATGGCTACACCTTC
NA	NA	TRBJ1-4	TRBV2	CASSSGRPEKLFF	TGTGCCAGCAGCTCAGGGCGTCCTGAAAAACTGTTTTTT
NA	once	TRBJ1-2	TRBV6-6	CASSSTAVPLYGYTF	TGTGCCAGCAGTTCAACAGCCGTACCCCTCTATGGCTACACCTTC